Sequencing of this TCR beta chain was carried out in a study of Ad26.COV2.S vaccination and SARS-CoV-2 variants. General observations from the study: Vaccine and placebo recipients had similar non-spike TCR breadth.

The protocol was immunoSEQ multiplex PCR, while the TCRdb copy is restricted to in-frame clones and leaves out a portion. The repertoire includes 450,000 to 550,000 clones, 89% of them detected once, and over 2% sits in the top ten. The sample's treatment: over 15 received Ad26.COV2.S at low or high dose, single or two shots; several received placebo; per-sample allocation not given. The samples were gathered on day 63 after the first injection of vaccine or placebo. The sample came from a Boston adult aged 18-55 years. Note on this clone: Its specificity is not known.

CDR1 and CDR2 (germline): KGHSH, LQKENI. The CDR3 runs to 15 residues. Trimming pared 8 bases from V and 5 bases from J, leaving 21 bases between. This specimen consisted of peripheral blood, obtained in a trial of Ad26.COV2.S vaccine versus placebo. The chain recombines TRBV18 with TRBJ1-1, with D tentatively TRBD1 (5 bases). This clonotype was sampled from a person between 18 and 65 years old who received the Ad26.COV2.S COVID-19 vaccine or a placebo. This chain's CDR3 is CASRIGGGRHTEAFF. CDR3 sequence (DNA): TGTGCCAGCCGTATAGGCGGGGGAAGACATACTGAAGCTTTCTTT.